There are a few counts of the clone carrying this TCR beta chain. With 6 bases removed from V and 4 bases from J, the gap between germline ends came to 12 bases. The germline gives CDR1 MNHNS, CDR2 SASEGT. The CDR3 extends over 13 amino acids. The data were obtained in a study of T cells in Graves' hyperthyroidism and ophthalmopathy. RNA transcripts yielded amplified TCR beta CDR3 regions. Carried out on the TCR CDR3, a first-round RT-PCR used the HTBI primer set. TCRdb independently ran MiXCR on the multiplex PCR reads; one entry per CDR3 protein. Of about 500,000 distinct CDR3 sequences listed, 16% are singletons.

The origin of this receptor is a woman aged 18-30 years with Graves' hyperthyroidism. The specimen sequenced was blood. The chain employs TRBV6-1 and TRBJ2-5; no definite D call. CDR3: CASRWGFRETQYF. The DNA of the CDR3 is TGTGCCAGCAGATGGGGATTTCGAGAGACCCAGTACTTC.